This T cell receptor (beta chain) was sequenced in a study of vaccination effects on CD4 cells after COVID-19. CDR3 length: 14 amino acids. V was cut by 0 bases and J by 1 base, with 5 bases left in between. Germline CDR1 and CDR2: SGDLS and YYNGEE. Assay used: immunoSEQ multiplex PCR; TCRdb lists only in-frame clones, some missing. The sample records some 70,000 clones, over 70% being singletons. A note on this clone: Antigen unknown.

Prior to sequencing, the ViraFEST assay stimulated PBMC with viral peptide pools, which expanded the antigen-specific CD4+ T cells. It was after approximately 11 days of culture that CD4+ T cells were isolated. Every participant took two doses of the BNT162b2 or mRNA-1273 vaccine. The material was CD4+ T cells from PBMCs cultured with HCoV-229E spike peptides, obtained after COVID-19 vaccination. The genes are TRBV9 and TRBJ1-3, with D unresolved. The TCR was taken from a human donor who received a COVID-19 vaccine. The CDR3 DNA follows: TGTGCCAGCAGCGTAGAATGGTCTGGAAACACCATATATTTT. This translates into CASSVEWSGNTIYF.